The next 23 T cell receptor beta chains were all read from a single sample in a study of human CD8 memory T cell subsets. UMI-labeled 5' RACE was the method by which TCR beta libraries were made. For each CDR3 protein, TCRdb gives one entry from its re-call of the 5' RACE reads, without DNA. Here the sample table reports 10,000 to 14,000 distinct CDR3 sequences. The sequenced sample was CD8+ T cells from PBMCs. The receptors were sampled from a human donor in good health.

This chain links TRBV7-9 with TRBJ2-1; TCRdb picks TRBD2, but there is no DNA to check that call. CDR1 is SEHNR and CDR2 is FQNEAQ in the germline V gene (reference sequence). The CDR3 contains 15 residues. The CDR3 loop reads CASSPGTSGYNEQFF.

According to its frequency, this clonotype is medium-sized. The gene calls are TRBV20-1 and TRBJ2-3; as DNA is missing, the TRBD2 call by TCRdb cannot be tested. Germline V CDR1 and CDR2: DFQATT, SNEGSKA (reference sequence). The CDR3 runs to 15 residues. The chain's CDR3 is CSAMGLAGYLDTQYF.

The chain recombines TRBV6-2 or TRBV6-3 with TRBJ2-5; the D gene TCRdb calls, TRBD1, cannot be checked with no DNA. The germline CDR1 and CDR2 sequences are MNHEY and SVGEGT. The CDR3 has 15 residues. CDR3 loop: CASRPDRDDAETQYF.

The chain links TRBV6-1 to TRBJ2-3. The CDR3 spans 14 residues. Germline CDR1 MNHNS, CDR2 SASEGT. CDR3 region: CASSFGPSTDTQYF.

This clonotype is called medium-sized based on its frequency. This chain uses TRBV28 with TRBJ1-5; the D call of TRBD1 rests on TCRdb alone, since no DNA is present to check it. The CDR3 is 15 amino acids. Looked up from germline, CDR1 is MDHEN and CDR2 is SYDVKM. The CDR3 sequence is CASSFTMGGNQPQHF.

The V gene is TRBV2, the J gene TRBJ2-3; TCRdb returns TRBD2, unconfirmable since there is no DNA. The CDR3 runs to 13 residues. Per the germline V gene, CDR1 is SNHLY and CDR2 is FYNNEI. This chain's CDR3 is CASQRTSTDTQYF.

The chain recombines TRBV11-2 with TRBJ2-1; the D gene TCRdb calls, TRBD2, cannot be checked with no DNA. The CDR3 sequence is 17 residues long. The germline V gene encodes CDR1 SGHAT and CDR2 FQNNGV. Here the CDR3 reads CASSLVAGVGSYNEQFF.

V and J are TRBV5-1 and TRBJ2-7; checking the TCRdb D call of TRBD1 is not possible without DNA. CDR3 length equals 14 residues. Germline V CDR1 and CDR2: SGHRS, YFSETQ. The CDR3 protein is CASSGGDNSYEQYF.

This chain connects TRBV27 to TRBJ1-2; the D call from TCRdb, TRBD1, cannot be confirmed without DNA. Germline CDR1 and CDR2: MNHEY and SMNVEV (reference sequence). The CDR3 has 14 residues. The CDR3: CASSLFSGDYGYTF.

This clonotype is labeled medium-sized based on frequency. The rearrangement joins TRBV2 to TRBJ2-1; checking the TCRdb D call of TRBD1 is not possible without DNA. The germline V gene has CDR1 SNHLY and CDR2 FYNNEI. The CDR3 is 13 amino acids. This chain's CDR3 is CASSRQSGNEQFF.

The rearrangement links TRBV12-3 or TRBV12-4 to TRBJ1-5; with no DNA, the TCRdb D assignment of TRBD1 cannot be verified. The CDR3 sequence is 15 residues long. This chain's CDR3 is CASSPWGSGNQPQHF.

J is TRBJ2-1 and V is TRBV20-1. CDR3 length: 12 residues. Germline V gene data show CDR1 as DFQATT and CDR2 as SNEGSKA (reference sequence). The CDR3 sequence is CSALDWNNEQFF.

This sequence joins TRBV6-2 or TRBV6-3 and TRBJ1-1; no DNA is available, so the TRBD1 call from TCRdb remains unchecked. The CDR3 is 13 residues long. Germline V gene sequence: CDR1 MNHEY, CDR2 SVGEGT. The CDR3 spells CASSSAAGTEAFF.

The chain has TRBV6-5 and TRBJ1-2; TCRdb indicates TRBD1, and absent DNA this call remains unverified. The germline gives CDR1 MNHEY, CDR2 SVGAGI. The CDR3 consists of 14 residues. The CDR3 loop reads CASSLGARNYGYTF.

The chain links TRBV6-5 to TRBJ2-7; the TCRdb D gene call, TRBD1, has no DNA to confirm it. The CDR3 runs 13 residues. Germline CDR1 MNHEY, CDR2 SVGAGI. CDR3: CASRDRGWYEQYF.

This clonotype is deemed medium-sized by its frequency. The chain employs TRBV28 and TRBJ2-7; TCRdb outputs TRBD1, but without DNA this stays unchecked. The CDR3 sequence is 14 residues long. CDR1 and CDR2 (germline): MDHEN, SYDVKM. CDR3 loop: CASSFQGVVYEQYF.

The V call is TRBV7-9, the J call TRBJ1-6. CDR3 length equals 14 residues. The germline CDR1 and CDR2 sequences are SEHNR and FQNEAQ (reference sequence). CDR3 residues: CASSFGGLNSPLHF.

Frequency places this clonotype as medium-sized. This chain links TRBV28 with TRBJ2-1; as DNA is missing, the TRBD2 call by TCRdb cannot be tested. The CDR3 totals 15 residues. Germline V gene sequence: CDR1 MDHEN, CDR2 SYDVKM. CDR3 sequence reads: CASSLGSGSIHEQFF.

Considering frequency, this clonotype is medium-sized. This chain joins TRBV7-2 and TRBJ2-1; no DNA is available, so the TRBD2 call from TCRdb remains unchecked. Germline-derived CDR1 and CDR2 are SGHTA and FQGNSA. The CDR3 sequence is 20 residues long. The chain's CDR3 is CASSPTPGTSEVPFYNEQFF. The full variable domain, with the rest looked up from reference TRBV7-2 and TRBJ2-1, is GAGVSQSPSNKVTEKGKDVELRCDPISGHTALYWYRQSLGQGLEFLIYFQGNSAPDKSGLPSDRFSAERTGGSVSTLTIQRTQQEDSAVYLCASSPTPGTSEVPFYNEQFFGPGTRLTVL.

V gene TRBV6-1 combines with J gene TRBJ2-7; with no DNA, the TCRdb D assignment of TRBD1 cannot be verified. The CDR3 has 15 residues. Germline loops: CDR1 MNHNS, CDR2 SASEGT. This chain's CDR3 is CASSEVAGFFYEQYF.

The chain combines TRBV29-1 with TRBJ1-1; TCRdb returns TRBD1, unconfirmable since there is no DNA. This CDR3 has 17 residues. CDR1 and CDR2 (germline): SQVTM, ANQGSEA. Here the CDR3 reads CSVEAWTGARINTEAFF.

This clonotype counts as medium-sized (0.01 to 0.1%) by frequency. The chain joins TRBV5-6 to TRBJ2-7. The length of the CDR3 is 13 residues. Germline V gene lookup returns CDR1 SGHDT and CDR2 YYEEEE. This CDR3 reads CASSLDFGYEQYF.

CDR3 protein: CAWILPQRGLGLLTEAFF. V and J are TRBV30 and TRBJ1-1. The CDR3 covers 18 residues. Germline-derived CDR1 and CDR2 are GTSNPN and SVGIG (reference sequence).